This TCR beta chain was retrieved from a study of identical twins. Findings of the study overall: Insertions were reduced in abundant cord blood beta clonotypes but not in memory repertoires.

TCRdb re-analysed the 5' RACE reads in MiXCR, keeping a single row per CDR3 protein. In the table there are about 470,000 distinct CDR3 sequences, more than 20% of which are singletons. The V end lost 6 bases, the J end lost 1 base, and 12 bases lay between the germline ends. The CDR3 runs 13 residues. CDR1 DFQATT and CDR2 SNEGSKA come from the germline V gene (reference sequence). Note on this clonotype: Its antigen is unknown.

The sample also formed part of further work on T cells expressing NK-cell markers. In that study: Investigators obtained TCR beta repertoires from sorted CD3+CD56+NKG2C+, CD3+CD56+NKG2C- and CD3+CD56-NKG2C+ T cells. Among eight sequenced donors, seven carried HCMV seropositivity while one was seronegative.

Sequencing used CD4+ T cells sorted from blood. The sequence was collected from a woman younger than 30 in good health. J is TRBJ1-1 and V is TRBV20-1; D is ambiguous. CDR3 in DNA: TGCAGTGCCAGACGGCAGACGAACACTGAAGCTTTCTTT. Protein product: CSARRQTNTEAFF.